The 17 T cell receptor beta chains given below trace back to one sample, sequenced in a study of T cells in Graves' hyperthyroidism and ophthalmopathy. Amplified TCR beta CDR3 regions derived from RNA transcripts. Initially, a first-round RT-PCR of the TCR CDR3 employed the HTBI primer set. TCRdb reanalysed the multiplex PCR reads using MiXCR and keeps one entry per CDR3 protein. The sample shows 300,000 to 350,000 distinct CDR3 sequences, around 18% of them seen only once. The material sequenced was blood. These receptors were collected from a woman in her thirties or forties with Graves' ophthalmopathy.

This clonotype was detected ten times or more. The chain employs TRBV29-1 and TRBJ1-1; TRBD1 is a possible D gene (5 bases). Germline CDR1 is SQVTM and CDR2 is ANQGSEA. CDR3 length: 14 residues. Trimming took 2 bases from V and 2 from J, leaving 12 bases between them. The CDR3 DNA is TGCAGCGTTGAACGGGGACGAGGTAACACTGAAGCTTTCTTT. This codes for CSVERGRGNTEAFF.

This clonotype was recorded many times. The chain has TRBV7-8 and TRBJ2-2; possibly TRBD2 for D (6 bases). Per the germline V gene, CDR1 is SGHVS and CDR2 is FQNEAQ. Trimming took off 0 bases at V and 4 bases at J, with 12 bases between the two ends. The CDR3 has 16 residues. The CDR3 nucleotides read TGTGCCAGCAGCTTAGCGCTGGGACTCCCCACCGGGGAGCTGTTTTTT. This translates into CASSLALGLPTGELFF.

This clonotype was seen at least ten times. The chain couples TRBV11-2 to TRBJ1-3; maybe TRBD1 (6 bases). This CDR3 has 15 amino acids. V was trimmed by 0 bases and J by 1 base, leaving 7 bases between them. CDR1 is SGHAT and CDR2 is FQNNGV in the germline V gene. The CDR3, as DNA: TGTGCCAGCAGCTTAGACGGACAGTCTGGAAACACCATATATTTT. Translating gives CASSLDGQSGNTIYF.

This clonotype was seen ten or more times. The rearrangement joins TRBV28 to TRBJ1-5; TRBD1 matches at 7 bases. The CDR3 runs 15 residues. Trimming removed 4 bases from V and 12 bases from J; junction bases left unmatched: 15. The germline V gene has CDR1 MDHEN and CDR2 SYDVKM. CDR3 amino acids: CASSYFRDRLRIQHF. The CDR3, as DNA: TGTGCCAGCAGTTACTTCCGGGACAGACTACGCATCCAGCATTTT.

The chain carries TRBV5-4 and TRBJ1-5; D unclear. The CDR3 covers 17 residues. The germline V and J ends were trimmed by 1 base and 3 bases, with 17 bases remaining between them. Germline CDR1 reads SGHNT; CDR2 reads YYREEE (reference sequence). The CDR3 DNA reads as TGTGCCAGCAGCTTGCTCCCGGCCGGGGTTGACAATCAGCCCCAGCATTTT. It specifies CASSLLPAGVDNQPQHF.

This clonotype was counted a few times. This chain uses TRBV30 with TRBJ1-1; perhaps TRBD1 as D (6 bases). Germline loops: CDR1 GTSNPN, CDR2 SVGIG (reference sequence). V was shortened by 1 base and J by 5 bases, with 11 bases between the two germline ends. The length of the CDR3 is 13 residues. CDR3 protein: CAWSGRQDTEAFF. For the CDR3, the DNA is TGTGCCTGGAGTGGCCGACAGGATACTGAAGCTTTCTTT.

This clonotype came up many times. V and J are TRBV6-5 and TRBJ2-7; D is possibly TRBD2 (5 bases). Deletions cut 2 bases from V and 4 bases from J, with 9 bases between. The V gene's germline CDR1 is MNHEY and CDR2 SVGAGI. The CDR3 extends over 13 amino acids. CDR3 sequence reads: CASSYGEQYEQYF. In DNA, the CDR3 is TGTGCCAGCAGTTACGGGGAGCAGTACGAGCAGTACTTC.

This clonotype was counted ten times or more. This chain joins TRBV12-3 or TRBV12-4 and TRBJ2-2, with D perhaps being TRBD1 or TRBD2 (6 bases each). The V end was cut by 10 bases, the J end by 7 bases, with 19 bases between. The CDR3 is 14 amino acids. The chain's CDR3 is CATPWGASGGELFF. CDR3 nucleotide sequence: TGTGCCACCCCCTGGGGGGCATCGGGCGGGGAGCTGTTTTTT.

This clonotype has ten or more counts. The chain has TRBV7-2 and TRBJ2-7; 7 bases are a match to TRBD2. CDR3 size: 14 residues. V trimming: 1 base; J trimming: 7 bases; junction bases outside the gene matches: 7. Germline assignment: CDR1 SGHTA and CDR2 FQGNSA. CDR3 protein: CASSLVRESSEQYF. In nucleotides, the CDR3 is TGTGCCAGCAGCTTAGTGCGGGAGTCTAGTGAGCAGTACTTC. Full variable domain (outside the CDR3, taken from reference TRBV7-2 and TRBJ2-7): GAGVSQSPSNKVTEKGKDVELRCDPISGHTALYWYRQSLGQGLEFLIYFQGNSAPDKSGLPSDRFSAERTGGSVSTLTIQRTQQEDSAVYLCASSLVRESSEQYFGPGTRLTVT.

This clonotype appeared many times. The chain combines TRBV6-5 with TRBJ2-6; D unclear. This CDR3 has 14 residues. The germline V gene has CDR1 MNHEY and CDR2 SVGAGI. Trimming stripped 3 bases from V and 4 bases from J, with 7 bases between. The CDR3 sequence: CASSYDYGANVLTF. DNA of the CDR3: TGTGCCAGCAGTTATGATTACGGGGCCAACGTCCTGACTTTC.

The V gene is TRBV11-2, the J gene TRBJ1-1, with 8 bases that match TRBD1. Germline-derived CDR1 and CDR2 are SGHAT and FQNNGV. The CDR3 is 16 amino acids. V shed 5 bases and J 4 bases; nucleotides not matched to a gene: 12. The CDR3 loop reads CASSPARRTGSTEAFF. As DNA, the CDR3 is TGTGCCAGCAGCCCAGCAAGGCGGACAGGGAGCACTGAAGCTTTCTTT.

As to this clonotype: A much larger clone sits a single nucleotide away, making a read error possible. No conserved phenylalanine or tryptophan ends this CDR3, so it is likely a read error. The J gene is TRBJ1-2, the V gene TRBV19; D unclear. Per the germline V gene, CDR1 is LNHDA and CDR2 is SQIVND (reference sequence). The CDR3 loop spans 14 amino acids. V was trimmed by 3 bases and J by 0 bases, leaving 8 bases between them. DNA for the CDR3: TGTGCCAGTAGTATTACAGCTTCTAACTATGGCTACACCCTC. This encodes CASSITASNYGYTL.

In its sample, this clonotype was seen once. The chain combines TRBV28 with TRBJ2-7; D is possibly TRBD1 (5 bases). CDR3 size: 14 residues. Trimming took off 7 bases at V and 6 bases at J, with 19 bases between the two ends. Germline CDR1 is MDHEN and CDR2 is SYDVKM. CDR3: CASTNAGFPSEQYF. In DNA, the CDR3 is TGTGCCAGCACCAATGCAGGGTTCCCGTCCGAGCAGTACTTC. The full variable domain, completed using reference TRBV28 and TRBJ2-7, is DVKVTQSSRYLVKRTGEKVFLECVQDMDHENMFWYRQDPGLGLRLIYFSYDVKMKEKGDIPEGYSVSREKKERFSLILESASTNQTSMYLCASTNAGFPSEQYFGPGTRLTVT.

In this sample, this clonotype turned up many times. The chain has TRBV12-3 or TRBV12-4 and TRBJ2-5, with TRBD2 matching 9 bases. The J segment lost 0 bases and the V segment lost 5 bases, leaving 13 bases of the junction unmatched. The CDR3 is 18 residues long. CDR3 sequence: CASSQRGVAGVYQETQYF. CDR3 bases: TGTGCCAGCAGTCAGAGGGGGGTAGCGGGAGTGTACCAAGAGACCCAGTACTTC.

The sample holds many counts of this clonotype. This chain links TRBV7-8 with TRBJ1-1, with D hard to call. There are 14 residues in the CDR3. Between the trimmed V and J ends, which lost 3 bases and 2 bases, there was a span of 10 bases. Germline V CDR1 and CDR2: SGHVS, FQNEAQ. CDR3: CASSFDLKNTEAFF. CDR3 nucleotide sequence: TGTGCCAGCAGCTTCGACCTAAAAAACACTGAAGCTTTCTTT. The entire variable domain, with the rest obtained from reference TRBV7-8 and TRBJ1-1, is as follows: GAGVSQSPRYKVAKRGQDVALRCDPISGHVSLFWYQQALGQGPEFLTYFQNEAQLDKSGLPSDRFFAERPEGSVSTLKIQRTQQEDSAVYLCASSFDLKNTEAFFGQGTRLTVV.

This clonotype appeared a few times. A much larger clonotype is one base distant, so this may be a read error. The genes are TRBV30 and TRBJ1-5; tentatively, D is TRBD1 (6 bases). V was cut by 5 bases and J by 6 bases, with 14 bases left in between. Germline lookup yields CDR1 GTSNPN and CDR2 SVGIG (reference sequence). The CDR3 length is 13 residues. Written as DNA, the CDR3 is TGTGCCTGGGATCTAGACAGGACTCAGCCCCAGCATTTT. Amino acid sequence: CAWDLDRTQPQHF.

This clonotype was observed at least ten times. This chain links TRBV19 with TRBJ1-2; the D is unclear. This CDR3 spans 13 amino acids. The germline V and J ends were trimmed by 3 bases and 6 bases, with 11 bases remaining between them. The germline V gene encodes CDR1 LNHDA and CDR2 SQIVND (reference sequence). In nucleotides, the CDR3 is TGTGCCAGTAGTATGGTTCCGGTCAATGGCTACACCTTC. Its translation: CASSMVPVNGYTF.